One sample yielded the 28 T cell receptor beta chains listed below, sequenced in a study of blood T cell repertoires in COVID-19. Sequencing used immunoSEQ multiplex PCR; TCRdb keeps in-frame clones, though not all of them. This table holds a few hundred thousand clones, around 84% found once. The sequenced material came from PBMCs or T cells enriched from blood (not recorded which). The receptors shown here come from a man aged 25-40 years with acute COVID-19.

In its sample, this clone was seen once. V gene TRBV7-2 combines with J gene TRBJ1-2; 8 positions agree with TRBD1. Germline V gives CDR1 SGHTA, CDR2 FQGNSA. This CDR3 is built from 15 residues. V trimming: 1 base; J trimming: 5 bases; junction bases outside the gene matches: 6. Written as DNA, the CDR3 is TGTGCCAGCAGCTTAGTTCAGACAGGGGTATATGGCTACACCTTC. This sequence encodes CASSLVQTGVYGYTF. Complete variable domain (other parts from reference TRBV7-2 and TRBJ1-2): GAGVSQSPSNKVTEKGKDVELRCDPISGHTALYWYRQSLGQGLEFLIYFQGNSAPDKSGLPSDRFSAERTGGSVSTLTIQRTQQEDSAVYLCASSLVQTGVYGYTFGSGTRLTVV.

The chain is built from TRBV2 and TRBJ2-2; 7 bases line up with TRBD2. CDR1 and CDR2 (germline): SNHLY, FYNNEI. After removal of 5 bases from V and 5 bases from J, the junction contained 2 bases not matched to a gene. This CDR3 is 13 amino acids long. For the CDR3, the DNA is TGTGCCAGCAGTTTCGGGAGGACCGGGGAGCTGTTTTTT. Translation: CASSFGRTGELFF.

This clone was seen once. The chain joins TRBV7-6 to TRBJ1-1, with 7 bases identical to TRBD1. The junction had 6 bases not matched to a gene; V was cut back by 5 bases and J by 0 bases. In germline, CDR1 is SGHVS, CDR2 FNYEAQ. This CDR3 comprises 15 residues. CDR3 protein: CASSPQGSMNTEAFF. The CDR3 DNA follows: TGTGCCAGCAGCCCACAGGGGTCCATGAACACTGAAGCTTTCTTT.

The V gene is TRBV24-1, the J gene TRBJ2-1; TRBD1 agrees at 8 bases. J gave up 9 bases and V 0 bases, and 9 bases lay outside the gene matches. CDR3 length: 16 residues. Germline V gene sequence: CDR1 KGHDR, CDR2 SFDVKD. This CDR3 reads CATSDLHRTGSIEQFF. CDR3 bases: TGTGCCACCAGTGATTTGCATCGGACAGGGAGTATTGAGCAGTTCTTC.

V gene TRBV5-5 combines with J gene TRBJ1-1; D is ambiguous. The germline gives CDR1 SGHKS, CDR2 YYEKEE (reference sequence). The CDR3 length is 16 residues. Trimming took off 4 bases at V and 4 bases at J, with 20 bases between the two ends. CDR3 amino acids: CASSPIARAGGTEAFF. The CDR3 DNA follows: TGTGCCAGCAGCCCTATTGCGAGGGCGGGAGGCACTGAAGCTTTCTTT.

J is TRBJ1-6 and V is TRBV27, with 7 bases lining up with TRBD1. The V segment lost 2 bases and the J segment 10 bases; nucleotides outside the gene matches: 5. Germline CDR1 is MNHEY and CDR2 is SMNVEV (reference sequence). This CDR3 has 14 amino acids. Written as DNA, the CDR3 is TGTGCCAGCAGTTTAAAACAGGGGTTCTCACCCCTCCACTTT. This gives the protein CASSLKQGFSPLHF.

This clone has only a few counts. This chain connects TRBV12-3 or TRBV12-4 to TRBJ2-3; no definite D call. V was clipped by 5 bases and J by 1 base, with 7 bases between them. The CDR3 covers 13 residues. CDR3 sequence (DNA): TGTGCCAGCAGTAAGAGCGGCACAGATACGCAGTATTTT. Its translation is CASSKSGTDTQYF.

This rearrangement joins TRBV25-1 to TRBJ2-1, with 8 bases fitting TRBD2. Per the germline V gene, CDR1 is MGHDK and CDR2 is SYGVNS. CDR3 length equals 13 residues. With 7 bases clipped from V and 12 bases from J, the junction kept 11 bases outside the gene matches. In nucleotides, the CDR3 is TGTGCCAGCACAGCGGGAGATACTCCTAGGCAGTTCTTC. It translates to CASTAGDTPRQFF.

V gene TRBV19 combines with J gene TRBJ2-1, with 14 bases matching TRBD2. Germline V lookup: CDR1 LNHDA, CDR2 SQIVND (reference sequence). Losses at the gene ends were 5 bases for V and 6 bases for J; bases not matched to a gene: 6. The CDR3 contains 16 residues. The CDR3 sequence is CASSPSTSGGANEQFF. CDR3 in DNA: TGTGCCAGTAGTCCATCGACTAGCGGGGGGGCCAATGAGCAGTTCTTC. Complete variable domain (other parts from reference TRBV19 and TRBJ2-1): DGGITQSPKYLFRKEGQNVTLSCEQNLNHDAMYWYRQDPGQGLRLIYYSQIVNDFQKGDIAEGYSVSREKKESFPLTVTSAQKNPTAFYLCASSPSTSGGANEQFFGPGTRLTVL.

V and J are TRBV18 and TRBJ1-6; the D gene is possibly TRBD1 (5 bases). This CDR3 comprises 17 residues. Between the trimmed V and J ends, which lost 4 bases and 1 base, there was a span of 14 bases. The V gene's germline CDR1 is KGHSH and CDR2 LQKENI. CDR3: CASSLRVPESYNSPLHF. In DNA form, the CDR3 reads TGTGCCAGCTCACTCAGGGTTCCAGAGTCCTATAATTCACCCCTCCACTTT.

The rearrangement uses TRBV19 and TRBJ1-3; D perhaps matches TRBD1 (5 bases). The CDR3 has 15 residues. CDR1 LNHDA and CDR2 SQIVND come from the germline V gene (reference sequence). Between the trimmed V and J ends, which lost 8 bases and 0 bases, there was a span of 14 bases. CDR3 in amino acids: CASGATWDSGNTIYF. CDR3 DNA: TGTGCCAGTGGGGCTACATGGGACTCTGGAAACACCATATATTTT.

The table lists this clone with a few counts. The chain uses TRBV5-5 and TRBJ1-3; TRBD1 might be the D (5 bases). The CDR3 loop spans 15 amino acids. Trimming left V 5 bases short and J 8 bases short, with 20 bases between. CDR1 is SGHKS, CDR2 YYEKEE, per germline (reference sequence). The CDR3, as DNA: TGTGCCAGCAGAGGTGACAGAAACAGTCGGGACACCATATATTTT. Translated: CASRGDRNSRDTIYF.

The chain employs TRBV6-5 and TRBJ2-5; possibly TRBD2 for D (7 bases). The CDR3 is 15 residues long. V was shortened by 2 bases and J by 1 base, with 11 bases between the two germline ends. Germline CDR1 and CDR2: MNHEY and SVGAGI. The CDR3: CASSYRGAIQETQYF. Here the CDR3 DNA reads TGTGCCAGCAGTTACCGGGGGGCTATCCAAGAGACCCAGTACTTC.

This CDR3 is CASSWGSLGRGTEAFF. The CDR3 DNA reads as TGTGCCAGCAGCTGGGGCAGCTTGGGGCGAGGCACTGAAGCTTTCTTT. The rearrangement uses TRBV7-2 and TRBJ1-1, with D possibly matching TRBD1 (5 bases). Trimming pared 4 bases from V and 4 bases from J, leaving 19 bases between. Germline CDR1 SGHTA, CDR2 FQGNSA. This CDR3 is 16 amino acids long.

This clone has only a few counts. CDR3 DNA sequence: TGTGCCAGCAGCTTACTGGCGGGGTCCTACGAGCAGTACGTC. Translated, it gives CASSLLAGSYEQYV. The chain combines TRBV7-8 with TRBJ2-7; maybe TRBD2 (6 bases). The V end was cut by 2 bases, the J end by 1 base, with 9 bases between. CDR1 is SGHVS, CDR2 FQNEAQ, per germline. The CDR3 totals 14 residues.

The chain couples TRBV19 to TRBJ1-2, with D unresolved. The CDR3 is made up of 16 amino acids. Germline V CDR1 and CDR2: LNHDA, SQIVND (reference sequence). V was clipped by 0 bases and J by 6 bases, with 17 bases between them. CDR3 bases: TGTGCCAGTAGTATAGATTTACGCGGCCTTGGCGATGGCTACACCTTC. Its protein is CASSIDLRGLGDGYTF.

This rearrangement joins TRBV29-1 to TRBJ2-5; possibly TRBD1 for D (5 bases). The germline gives CDR1 SQVTM, CDR2 ANQGSEA. The length of the CDR3 is 13 residues. V gave up 7 bases and J gave up 4 bases, with 16 bases separating them. The CDR3 DNA reads as TGCAGCGCGGTTAAGGGGTTTGTAGAGACCCAGTACTTC. It yields the protein CSAVKGFVETQYF.

The J gene is TRBJ2-3, the V gene TRBV3-1 (or the pseudogene TRBV3-2); 9 positions agree with TRBD1. V trimming: 2 bases; J trimming: 2 bases; junction bases outside the gene matches: 5. This CDR3 has 16 residues. Germline V CDR1 and CDR2: LGHDT, YNNKEL (reference sequence). CDR3 sequence: CASSQQTGGYTDTQYF. DNA for the CDR3: TGTGCCAGCAGCCAACAGACAGGGGGTTACACAGATACGCAGTATTTT.

The rearrangement joins TRBV6-5 to TRBJ2-6, with D unclear. V was trimmed by 10 bases and J by 0 bases, leaving 7 bases between them. Germline V gene data show CDR1 as MNHEY and CDR2 as SVGAGI. The CDR3 consists of 13 residues. The chain's CDR3 is CATGRSGANVLTF. The CDR3 DNA is TGTGCCACTGGCCGCTCTGGGGCCAACGTCCTGACTTTC.

The rearrangement uses TRBV4-2 and TRBJ2-1, with TRBD1 identical over 9 bases. The CDR3 length is 14 residues. Unmatched junction bases numbered 5, after V lost 5 bases and J lost 6 bases. Germline V gene lookup returns CDR1 LGHNA and CDR2 YNFKEQ. CDR3 nucleotides: TGTGCCAGCAGCGTGGACAGGGGAGGCAATGAGCAGTTCTTC. Encoded protein: CASSVDRGGNEQFF.

The genes are TRBV28 and TRBJ2-7; tentative D call: TRBD1 (5 bases). The CDR3 has 12 amino acids. Between the trimmed V and J ends, which lost 3 bases and 8 bases, there was a span of 11 bases. CDR1 is MDHEN and CDR2 is SYDVKM in the germline V gene. The CDR3 region is CASSLLQGQQYV. The CDR3 bases are TGTGCCAGCAGTTTGCTCCAGGGTCAGCAGTACGTC.

The chain carries TRBV7-2 and TRBJ1-5; 10 positions match TRBD1. J was trimmed by 7 bases and V by 5 bases; bases with no gene match: 11. The CDR3 totals 16 residues. The germline CDR1 and CDR2 sequences are SGHTA and FQGNSA. The CDR3 sequence is CASSPRTGGDWQPQHF. The CDR3 region has the DNA TGTGCCAGCAGCCCGAGGACAGGGGGAGATTGGCAGCCCCAGCATTTT.

The chain links TRBV13 to TRBJ1-2; TRBD1 agrees at 8 bases. CDR3 length equals 12 residues. With V trimmed by 5 bases and J by 8 bases, 4 bases remained unmatched. Germline V gene data show CDR1 as PRHDT and CDR2 as FYEKMQ (reference sequence). Written as DNA, the CDR3 is TGTGCCAGCAGCGCAGGGGGCGCAGGCTACACCTTC. Protein product: CASSAGGAGYTF.

V gene TRBV6-5 combines with J gene TRBJ1-1; the match to TRBD1 covers 9 bases. With 6 bases clipped from V and 5 bases from J, the junction kept 10 bases outside the gene matches. Germline CDR1 and CDR2: MNHEY and SVGAGI. The CDR3 loop spans 15 amino acids. The CDR3 loop is CASSASGTGNTEAFF. DNA for the CDR3: TGTGCCAGCAGCGCCTCAGGGACAGGGAATACTGAAGCTTTCTTT.

In its sample, this clone was seen a few times. The chain is built from TRBV7-9 and TRBJ2-5; TRBD1 agrees at 11 bases. Germline CDR1 reads SEHNR; CDR2 reads FQNEAQ (reference sequence). The CDR3 loop spans 17 amino acids. V gave up 6 bases and J gave up 4 bases; unmatched junction bases: 13. CDR3: CASRPESWGQGGETQYF. Here the CDR3 DNA reads TGTGCCAGCAGACCCGAAAGCTGGGGACAGGGGGGAGAGACCCAGTACTTC.

The chain couples TRBV19 to TRBJ1-5; tentative D call: TRBD1 (5 bases). Germline CDR1 LNHDA, CDR2 SQIVND (reference sequence). The CDR3 has 13 residues. V was cut by 4 bases and J by 4 bases, with 8 bases left in between. The CDR3 protein is CASSTQVNQPQHF. The DNA of the CDR3 is TGTGCCAGTAGTACACAGGTAAATCAGCCCCAGCATTTT.

The chain employs TRBV24-1 and TRBJ2-2; unclear D gene. CDR3 length: 14 residues. Germline CDR1 KGHDR, CDR2 SFDVKD. V lost 6 bases to trimming and J lost 0 bases, with 7 bases between them. The CDR3 reads CATSFVSNTGELFF. The DNA of the CDR3 is TGTGCCACCAGTTTCGTATCGAACACCGGGGAGCTGTTTTTT.

The V call is TRBV6-6, the J call TRBJ1-3; D possibly corresponds to TRBD1 (5 bases). The CDR3 loop spans 13 amino acids. Trimming took off 5 bases at V and 5 bases at J, with 10 bases between the two ends. Germline assignment: CDR1 MNHNY and CDR2 SVGAGI (reference sequence). CDR3 DNA: TGTGCCAGCAGTCCAAAGGGGAGAAACACCATATATTTT. Protein sequence: CASSPKGRNTIYF.